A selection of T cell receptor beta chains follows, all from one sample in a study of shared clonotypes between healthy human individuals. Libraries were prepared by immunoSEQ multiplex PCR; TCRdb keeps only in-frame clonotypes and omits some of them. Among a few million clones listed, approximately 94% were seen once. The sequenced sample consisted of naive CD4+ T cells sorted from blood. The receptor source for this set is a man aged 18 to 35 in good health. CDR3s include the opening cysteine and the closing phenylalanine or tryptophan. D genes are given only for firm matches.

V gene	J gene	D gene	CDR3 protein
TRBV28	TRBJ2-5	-	CASSLTDSSQETQYF
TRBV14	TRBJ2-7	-	CASSLLRGEQYF
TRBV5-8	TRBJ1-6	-	CASSSNWEAYNSPLHF
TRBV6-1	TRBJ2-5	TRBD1	CASKQTGGRETQYF
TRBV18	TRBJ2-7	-	CASSPRVGSSYEQYF
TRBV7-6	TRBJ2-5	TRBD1	CASSLARGKETQYF
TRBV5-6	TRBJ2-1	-	CASSFSSFSYNEQFF
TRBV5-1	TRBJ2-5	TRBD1	CASSLDPTGGETQYF
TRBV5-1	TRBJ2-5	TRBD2	CASSILTSVETQYF
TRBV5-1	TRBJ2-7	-	CASSSTGPREQYF
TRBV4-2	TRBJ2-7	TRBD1	CASSQSWTGTYEQYF
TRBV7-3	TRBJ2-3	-	CASSPTGITDTQYF
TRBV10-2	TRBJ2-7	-	CASSESRGISYEQYF
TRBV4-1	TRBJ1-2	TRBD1	CASSQDRAGGRGYTF
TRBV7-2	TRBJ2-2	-	CASSLAGAGELFF
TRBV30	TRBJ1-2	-	CAWNLRGVDGYTF
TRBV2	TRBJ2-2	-	CASSEIGPANTGELFF
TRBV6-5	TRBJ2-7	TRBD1	CASSTPGTGGYEQYF
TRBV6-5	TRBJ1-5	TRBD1	CASSLDRDQPQHF
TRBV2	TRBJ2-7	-	CASSAWQKFYEQYF
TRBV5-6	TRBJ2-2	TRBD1	CASSTGTGGTGELFF
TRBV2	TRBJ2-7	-	CASSGNSRYEQYF